Listed below are T cell receptor beta chains from one sample, sequenced in a study of response to subunit inactivated influenza vaccine. TCRdb passed the RT-PCR reads through MiXCR, listing each CDR3 protein once. Of roughly 500,000 distinct CDR3 sequences in the sample, 20% to 25% were seen once. These data were likewise used in another study, on T cells expressing NK-cell markers.

The sequences come from CD4+ T cells sorted from PBMCs, collected approximately 13 days after vaccination. The receptors were gathered from a man between 45 and 60 years old who received an inactivated influenza vaccine. CDR3s include the opening cysteine and the closing phenylalanine or tryptophan.

v_gene: TRBV5-5; j_gene: TRBJ2-7; CDR3aa: CASSYSGQGYDEQYF
v_gene: TRBV6-5; j_gene: TRBJ2-1; CDR3aa: CASSYVAGVLNEQFF
v_gene: TRBV11-2; j_gene: TRBJ2-1; CDR3aa: CASSSSRSTRGLLNEQFF
v_gene: TRBV30; j_gene: TRBJ2-3; CDR3aa: CAWRSQGARGDTQYF
v_gene: TRBV5-4; j_gene: TRBJ2-4; CDR3aa: CASSLGVQRGAQNIQYF
v_gene: TRBV12-3/TRBV12-4; j_gene: TRBJ2-5; CDR3aa: CASSLLTAKTQYF
v_gene: TRBV11-3; j_gene: TRBJ2-7; CDR3aa: CASSLEGRVSEQYF
v_gene: TRBV5-1; j_gene: TRBJ1-4; CDR3aa: CASKSGEIEKLFF
v_gene: TRBV20-1; j_gene: TRBJ2-7; CDR3aa: CSASHGLFSYEQYF
v_gene: TRBV4-3; j_gene: TRBJ2-2; CDR3aa: CASSQEPGVITGELFF
v_gene: TRBV5-1; j_gene: TRBJ1-2; CDR3aa: CASSSSGGRGYGYTF
v_gene: TRBV2; j_gene: TRBJ2-5; CDR3aa: CASRVGKVGETQYF
v_gene: TRBV5-8; j_gene: TRBJ2-5; CDR3aa: CASSLRRTGWQETQYF
v_gene: TRBV6-1; j_gene: TRBJ2-2; CDR3aa: CASNPGSGELFF
v_gene: TRBV29-1; j_gene: TRBJ1-3; CDR3aa: CSVVSGNTIYF
v_gene: TRBV5-1; j_gene: TRBJ1-1; CDR3aa: CASSLEGATEAFF
v_gene: TRBV20-1; j_gene: TRBJ2-5; CDR3aa: CSARDNLLQETQYF
v_gene: TRBV20-1; j_gene: TRBJ2-7; CDR3aa: CSAQQGYNSYEQYF
v_gene: TRBV6-1; j_gene: TRBJ2-6; CDR3aa: CASSTGPGANVLTF
v_gene: TRBV6-1; j_gene: TRBJ2-1; CDR3aa: CASSEGGGFEQFF
v_gene: TRBV11-2; j_gene: TRBJ2-7; CDR3aa: CASSLAGQPTYEQYF
v_gene: TRBV27; j_gene: TRBJ2-2; CDR3aa: CASSRELYMNTGELFF
v_gene: TRBV7-8; j_gene: TRBJ2-2; CDR3aa: CASSFRTGLAGSNTGELFF
v_gene: TRBV5-5; j_gene: TRBJ2-1; CDR3aa: CASSLGGGLPNEQFF
v_gene: TRBV5-1; j_gene: TRBJ1-1; CDR3aa: CASSLDSTNTEAFF
v_gene: TRBV20-1; j_gene: TRBJ2-5; CDR3aa: CSAKLQGGETQYF